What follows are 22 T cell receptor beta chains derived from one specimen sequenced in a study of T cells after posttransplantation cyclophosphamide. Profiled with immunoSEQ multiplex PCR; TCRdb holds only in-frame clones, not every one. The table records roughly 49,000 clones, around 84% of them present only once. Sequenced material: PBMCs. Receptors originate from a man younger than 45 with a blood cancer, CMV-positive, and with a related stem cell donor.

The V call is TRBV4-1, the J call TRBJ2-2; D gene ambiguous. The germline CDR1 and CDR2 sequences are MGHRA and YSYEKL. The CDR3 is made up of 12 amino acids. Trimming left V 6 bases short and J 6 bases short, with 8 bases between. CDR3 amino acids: CASSLGSGELFF. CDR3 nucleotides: TGCGCCAGCAGTCTTGGCTCCGGGGAGCTGTTTTTT.

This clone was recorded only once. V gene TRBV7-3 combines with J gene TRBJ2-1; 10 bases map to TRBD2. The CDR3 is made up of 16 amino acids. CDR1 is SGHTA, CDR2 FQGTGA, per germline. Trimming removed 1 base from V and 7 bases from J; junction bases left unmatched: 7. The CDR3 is CASSLMAPSGRNEQFF. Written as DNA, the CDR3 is TGTGCCAGCAGCTTAATGGCCCCTAGCGGGAGAAATGAGCAGTTCTTC.

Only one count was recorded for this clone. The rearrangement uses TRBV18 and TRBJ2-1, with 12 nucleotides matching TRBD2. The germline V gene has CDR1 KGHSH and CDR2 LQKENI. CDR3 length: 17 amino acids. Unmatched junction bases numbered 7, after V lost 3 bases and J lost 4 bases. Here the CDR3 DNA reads TGTGCCAGCTCACCCCCAGGGACTAGCGGGCGATACAATGAGCAGTTCTTC. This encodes CASSPPGTSGRYNEQFF.

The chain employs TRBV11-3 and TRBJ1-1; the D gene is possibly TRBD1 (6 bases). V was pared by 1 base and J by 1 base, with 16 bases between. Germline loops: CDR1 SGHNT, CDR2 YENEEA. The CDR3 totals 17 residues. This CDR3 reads CASSLAGIQGPNTEAFF. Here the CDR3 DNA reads TGTGCCAGCAGCTTAGCGGGCATACAGGGTCCGAACACTGAAGCTTTCTTT.

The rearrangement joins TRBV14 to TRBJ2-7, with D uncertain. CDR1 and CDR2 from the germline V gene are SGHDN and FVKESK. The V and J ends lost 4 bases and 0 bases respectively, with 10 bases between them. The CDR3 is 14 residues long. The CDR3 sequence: CASSPLSLSYEQYF. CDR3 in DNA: TGTGCCAGCAGCCCTCTTTCTCTCTCCTACGAGCAGTACTTC. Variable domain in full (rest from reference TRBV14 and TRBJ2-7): EAGVTQFPSHSVIEKGQTVTLRCDPISGHDNLYWYRRVMGKEIKFLLHFVKESKQDESGMPNNRFLAERTGGTYSTLKVQPAELEDSGVYFCASSPLSLSYEQYFGPGTRLTVT.

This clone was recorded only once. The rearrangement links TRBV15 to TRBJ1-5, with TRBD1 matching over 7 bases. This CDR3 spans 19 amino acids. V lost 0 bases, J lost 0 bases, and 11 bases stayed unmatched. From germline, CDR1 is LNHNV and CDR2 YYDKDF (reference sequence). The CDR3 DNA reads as TGTGCCACCAGCAGAGATGGGACAGCCGGGACGGGTAGCAATCAGCCCCAGCATTTT. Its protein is CATSRDGTAGTGSNQPQHF.

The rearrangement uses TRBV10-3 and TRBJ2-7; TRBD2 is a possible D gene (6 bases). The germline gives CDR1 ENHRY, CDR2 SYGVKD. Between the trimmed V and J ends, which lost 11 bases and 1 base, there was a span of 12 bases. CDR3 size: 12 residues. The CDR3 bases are TGTGCCTCCGGGACTCTTTCCTACGAGCAGTACTTC. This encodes CASGTLSYEQYF.

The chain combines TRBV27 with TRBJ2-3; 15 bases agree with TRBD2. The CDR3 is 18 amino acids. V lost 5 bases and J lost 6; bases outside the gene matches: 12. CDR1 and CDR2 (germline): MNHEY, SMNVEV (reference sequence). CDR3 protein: CASSTLAGLAGGTDTQYF. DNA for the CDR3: TGTGCCAGCAGTACACTAGCGGGACTAGCGGGAGGTACGGATACGCAGTATTTT.

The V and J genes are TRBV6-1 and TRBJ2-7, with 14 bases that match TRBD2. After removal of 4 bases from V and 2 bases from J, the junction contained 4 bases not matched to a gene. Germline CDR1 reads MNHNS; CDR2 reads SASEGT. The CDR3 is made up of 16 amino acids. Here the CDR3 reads CASSVPGLAGAYEQYF. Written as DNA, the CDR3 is TGTGCCAGCAGTGTACCGGGACTAGCGGGGGCCTACGAGCAGTACTTC.

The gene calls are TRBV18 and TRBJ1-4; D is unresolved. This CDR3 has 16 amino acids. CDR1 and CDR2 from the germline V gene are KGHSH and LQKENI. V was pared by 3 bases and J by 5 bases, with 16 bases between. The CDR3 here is CASSPAQAMVNEKLFF. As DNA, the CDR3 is TGTGCCAGCTCACCCGCCCAGGCAATGGTGAATGAAAAACTGTTTTTT.

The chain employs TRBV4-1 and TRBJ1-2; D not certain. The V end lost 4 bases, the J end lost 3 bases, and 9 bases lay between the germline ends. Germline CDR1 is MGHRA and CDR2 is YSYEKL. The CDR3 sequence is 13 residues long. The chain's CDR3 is CASSPSYDYGYTF. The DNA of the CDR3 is TGCGCCAGCAGCCCCTCGTATGACTATGGCTACACCTTC.

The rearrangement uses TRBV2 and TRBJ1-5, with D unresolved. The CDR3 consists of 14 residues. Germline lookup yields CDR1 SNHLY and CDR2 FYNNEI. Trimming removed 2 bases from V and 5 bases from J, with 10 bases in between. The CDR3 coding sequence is TGTGCCAGCAGTGAACTTAATCAGTATCAGCCCCAGCATTTT. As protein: CASSELNQYQPQHF.

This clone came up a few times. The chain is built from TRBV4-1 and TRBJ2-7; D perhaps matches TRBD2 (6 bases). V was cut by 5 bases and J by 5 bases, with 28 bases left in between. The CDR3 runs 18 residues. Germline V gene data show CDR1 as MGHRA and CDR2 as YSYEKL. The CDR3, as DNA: TGCGCCAGCAGCGAAAGCTACGGGCTTCCGGGACTGTTCCACGAGCAGTACTTC. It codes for CASSESYGLPGLFHEQYF.

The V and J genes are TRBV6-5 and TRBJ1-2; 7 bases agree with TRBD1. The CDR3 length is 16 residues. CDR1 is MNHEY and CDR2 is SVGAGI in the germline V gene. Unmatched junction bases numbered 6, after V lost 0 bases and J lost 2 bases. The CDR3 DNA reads TGTGCCAGCAGTTACTCGAACGGACAGGCGAACTATGGCTACACCTTC. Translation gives CASSYSNGQANYGYTF.

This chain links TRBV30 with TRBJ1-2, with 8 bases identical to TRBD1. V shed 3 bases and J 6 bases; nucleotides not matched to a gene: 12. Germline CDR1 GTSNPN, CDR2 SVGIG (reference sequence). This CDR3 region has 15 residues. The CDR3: CAWSLTRQGRDGYTF. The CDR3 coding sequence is TGTGCCTGGAGCCTAACGCGACAGGGGAGGGATGGCTACACCTTC. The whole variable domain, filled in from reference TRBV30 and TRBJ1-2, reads SQTIHQWPATLVQPVGSPLSLECTVEGTSNPNLYWYRQAAGRGLQLLFYSVGIGQISSEVPQNLSASRPQDRQFILSSKKLLLSDSGFYLCAWSLTRQGRDGYTFGSGTRLTVV.

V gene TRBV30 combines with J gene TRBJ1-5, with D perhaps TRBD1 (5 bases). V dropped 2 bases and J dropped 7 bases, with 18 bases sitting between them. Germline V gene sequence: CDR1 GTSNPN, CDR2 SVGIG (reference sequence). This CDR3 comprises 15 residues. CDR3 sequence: CAWSPPLREGQPQHF. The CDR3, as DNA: TGTGCCTGGAGTCCCCCCCTCAGGGAGGGACAGCCCCAGCATTTT. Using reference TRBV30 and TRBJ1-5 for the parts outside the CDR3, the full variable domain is SQTIHQWPATLVQPVGSPLSLECTVEGTSNPNLYWYRQAAGRGLQLLFYSVGIGQISSEVPQNLSASRPQDRQFILSSKKLLLSDSGFYLCAWSPPLREGQPQHFGDGTRLSIL.

For the CDR3, the DNA is TGTGCCAGCAGCCCGACCCTCTCACAGGGGCACAGCAATCAGCCCCAGCATTTT. Amino acid sequence: CASSPTLSQGHSNQPQHF. J is TRBJ1-5 and V is TRBV7-2; 7 bases agree with TRBD1. Unmatched junction bases numbered 14, after V lost 5 bases and J lost 1 base. In germline, CDR1 is SGHTA, CDR2 FQGNSA. The CDR3 totals 18 residues. Full variable domain (rest looked up from reference TRBV7-2 and TRBJ1-5): GAGVSQSPSNKVTEKGKDVELRCDPISGHTALYWYRQSLGQGLEFLIYFQGNSAPDKSGLPSDRFSAERTGGSVSTLTIQRTQQEDSAVYLCASSPTLSQGHSNQPQHFGDGTRLSIL.

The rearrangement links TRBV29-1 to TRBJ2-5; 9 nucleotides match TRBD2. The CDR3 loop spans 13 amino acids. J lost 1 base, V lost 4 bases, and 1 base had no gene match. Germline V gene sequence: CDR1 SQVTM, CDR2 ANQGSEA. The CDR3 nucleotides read TGCAGCGTTGCTAGCGGGGTCCAAGAGACCCAGTACTTC. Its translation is CSVASGVQETQYF.

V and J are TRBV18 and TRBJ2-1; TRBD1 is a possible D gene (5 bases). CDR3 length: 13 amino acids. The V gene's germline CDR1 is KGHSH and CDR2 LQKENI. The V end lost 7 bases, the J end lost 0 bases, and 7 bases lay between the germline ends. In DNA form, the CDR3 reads TGTGCCAGCTGTGGGGCCTCCTACAATGAGCAGTTCTTC. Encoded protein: CASCGASYNEQFF.

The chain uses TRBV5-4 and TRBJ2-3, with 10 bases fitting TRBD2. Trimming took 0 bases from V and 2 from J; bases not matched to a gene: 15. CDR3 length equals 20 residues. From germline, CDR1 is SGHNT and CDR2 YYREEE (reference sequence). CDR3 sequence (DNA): TGTGCCAGCAGCTTGGCCCTAACTAGCGGGATCGGGGGATCCACAGATACGCAGTATTTT. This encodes CASSLALTSGIGGSTDTQYF.

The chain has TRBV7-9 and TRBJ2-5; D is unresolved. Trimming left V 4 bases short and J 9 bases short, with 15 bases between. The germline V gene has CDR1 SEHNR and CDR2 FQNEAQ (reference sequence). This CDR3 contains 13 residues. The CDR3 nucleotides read TGTGCCAGCAGCTCCGGTCCCTTTCCGGCCCAGTACTTC. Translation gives CASSSGPFPAQYF.

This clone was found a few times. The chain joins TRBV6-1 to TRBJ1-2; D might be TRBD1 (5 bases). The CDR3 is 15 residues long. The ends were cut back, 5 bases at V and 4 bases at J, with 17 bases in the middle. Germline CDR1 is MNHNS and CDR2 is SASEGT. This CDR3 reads CASSNAGPSAYGYTF. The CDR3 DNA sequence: TGTGCCAGCAGTAACGCGGGACCCTCGGCCTATGGCTACACCTTC.